This T cell receptor beta chain appears in the sequencing data of a study of OX40 agonist ivuxolimab in advanced cancers. As for the study in general: The patients' treatment was ivuxolimab, an agonistic anti-OX40 (CD134) antibody. Patients receiving dose escalation had hepatocellular carcinoma, melanoma, renal cell or head and neck cancer.

General study points: In the expanded peripheral T cells, antigen specificity was never determined. CD8+ T cells (on average) carried more expanded clones than CD4+ T cells.

Note on this clone: What it binds is not known.

Only in-frame clones appear in the TCRdb table, and some are missing; sequencing was by immunoSEQ multiplex PCR. This sample carries under 85,000 clones, more than 75% of them seen once, and the ten largest clones take about 0.57%. The CDR3 consists of 14 residues. V dropped 4 bases and J dropped 6 bases, with 13 bases sitting between them. The V gene's germline CDR1 is SGHTS and CDR2 YDEGEE. The material sequenced was CD4+ or CD8+ T cells sorted from blood, taken in a trial of the OX40 agonist ivuxolimab. The rearrangement links TRBV5-8 to TRBJ2-2, with D perhaps matching TRBD1 (5 bases). The receptor comes from an adult with an advanced solid tumor such as melanoma, head and neck, liver or kidney cancer. The CDR3 nucleotides read TGTGCCAGCAGCATAAAGGGGATGTCCGGGGAGCTGTTTTTT. Protein product: CASSIKGMSGELFF.